This passage covers 15 T cell receptor beta chains from one sample sequenced in a study of shared clonotypes between healthy human individuals (TCRdb year 2020). Library preparation employed the immunoSEQ multiplex PCR assay. Not all clones reach the TCRdb copy of this immuneACCESS table, which keeps in-frame sequences only. Checked studies attribute under half of the gap to unresolved V genes and leave the rest unexplained. The sample contains about 500,000 clones, 75% to 80% of them found a single time. Approximately 12% of the sample is in the top ten clones. Input material: PBMCs. The receptor set was obtained from a woman in her 40s in good health. Some clones in this sample may be carry-over from other donors' samples.

Details on this clone: A single base separates this from a much larger clone, so it may be a read error. The V call is TRBV7-9, the J call TRBJ1-2; 8 bases are shared with TRBD1. CDR1 SEHNR and CDR2 FQNEAQ come from the germline V gene (reference sequence). The CDR3 is 16 residues long. CDR3 in DNA: TGTGCCAGCAGCTACTTGGGACAGGAAAATAACTATGGCCACACCTTC. Translating it yields CASSYLGQENNYGHTF. Drawing the rest from reference TRBV7-9 and TRBJ1-2, the complete variable domain is DTGVSQNPRHKITKRGQNVTFRCDPISEHNRLYWYRQTLGQGPEFLTYFQNEAQLEKSRLLSDRFSAERPKGSFSTLEIQRTEQGDSAMYLCASSYLGQENNYGHTFGSGTRLTVV.

V is TRBV10-3 and J is TRBJ1-2; the D is unclear. The V and J ends lost 2 bases and 4 bases respectively, with 5 bases between them. The CDR3 contains 12 residues. Germline V gene data show CDR1 as ENHRY and CDR2 as SYGVKD. The DNA of the CDR3 is TGTGCCATCAGTGAGGGCAGCTATGGCTACACCTTC. Amino acids: CAISEGSYGYTF.

The J gene is TRBJ2-3, the V gene TRBV11-2; TRBD2 matches 7 bases. V shed 1 base, J shed 3 bases, and the junction held 7 bases outside the gene matches. Germline V gene data show CDR1 as SGHAT and CDR2 as FQNNGV. The CDR3 runs to 16 residues. The DNA for the CDR3 is TGTGCCAGCAGCTTAGTTCTGTTGGGGGGGACAGATACGCAGTATTTT. Protein product: CASSLVLLGGTDTQYF.

The rearrangement links TRBV5-1 to TRBJ1-1, with D unclear. From germline, CDR1 is SGHRS and CDR2 YFSETQ. This CDR3 has 14 amino acids. Trimming took off 0 bases at V and 5 bases at J, with 11 bases between the two ends. The chain's CDR3 is CASSLASSITEAFF. The DNA for the CDR3 is TGCGCCAGCAGCTTGGCCTCCAGTATTACTGAAGCTTTCTTT.

This chain joins TRBV11-2 and TRBJ2-2, with TRBD2 matching over 7 bases. Per the germline V gene, CDR1 is SGHAT and CDR2 is FQNNGV. The CDR3 is made up of 15 amino acids. The J segment lost 5 bases and the V segment lost 1 base, leaving 4 bases of the junction unmatched. The DNA for the CDR3 is TGTGCCAGCAGCTTAGTATTGGGGGGGACCGGGGAGCTGTTTTTT. This encodes CASSLVLGGTGELFF.

This clone was seen a single time. The chain couples TRBV9 to TRBJ1-2, with D hard to call. V gave up 5 bases and J gave up 6 bases, with 11 bases separating them. Germline CDR1 SGDLS, CDR2 YYNGEE. CDR3 size: 12 residues. The CDR3 DNA sequence: TGTGCCAGCAGGACTCAAAGGGATGGCTACACCTTC. Protein product: CASRTQRDGYTF.

The chain joins TRBV18 to TRBJ1-1; D is perhaps TRBD1 (5 bases). Trimming shortened V by 2 bases and J by 5 bases, and 21 bases separated the two germline ends. Germline-derived CDR1 and CDR2 are KGHSH and LQKENI. CDR3 length equals 17 residues. The CDR3 loop is CASSPGSERTRGTEAFF. In DNA form, the CDR3 reads TGTGCCAGCTCACCAGGTTCTGAGCGGACCCGGGGGACTGAAGCTTTCTTT.

The chain combines TRBV4-1 with TRBJ1-1, with D unclear. This CDR3 has 16 residues. Germline V CDR1 and CDR2: MGHRA, YSYEKL. V was shortened by 2 bases and J by 2 bases, with 15 bases between the two germline ends. The CDR3 region is CASSQLVHIQNTEAFF. The CDR3 DNA follows: TGCGCCAGCAGCCAATTGGTGCACATCCAAAACACTGAAGCTTTCTTT.

This clone turned up a few times. This chain uses TRBV2 with TRBJ1-1; no reliable D call. Germline CDR1 and CDR2: SNHLY and FYNNEI. Trimming removed 4 bases at V and 3 bases at J, with 15 bases between. The CDR3 is 15 residues long. The DNA for the CDR3 is TGTGCCAGCAGTGTTGGCGCGCCGACGGACACTGAAGCTTTCTTT. Residues: CASSVGAPTDTEAFF.

V gene TRBV6-5 combines with J gene TRBJ2-3, with TRBD2 identical over 8 bases. V lost 6 bases and J lost 8; bases outside the gene matches: 7. CDR1 MNHEY and CDR2 SVGAGI come from the germline V gene. This CDR3 is built from 13 residues. CDR3 residues: CASSSSLAGTQYF. Here the CDR3 DNA reads TGTGCCAGCAGCTCGAGCCTAGCGGGTACGCAGTATTTT.

The rearrangement links TRBV13 to TRBJ2-1; D may be TRBD2 (5 bases). V was trimmed by 2 bases and J by 10 bases, leaving 6 bases between them. CDR3 length: 11 residues. Germline CDR1 reads PRHDT; CDR2 reads FYEKMQ (reference sequence). This CDR3 reads CASSLTGEQFF. In DNA form, the CDR3 reads TGTGCCAGCAGCTTAACGGGAGAGCAGTTCTTC.

The chain links TRBV6-4 to TRBJ2-2, with D unresolved. Trimming stripped 4 bases from V and 1 base from J, with 7 bases between. Germline CDR1 and CDR2: MRHNA and SNTAGT. The CDR3 sequence is 14 residues long. The CDR3 loop reads CASSAEKNTGELFF. The CDR3 region has the DNA TGTGCCAGCAGTGCCGAAAAGAACACCGGGGAGCTGTTTTTT.

A word on this clone: It is likely a read error: a sequence one base away is far more abundant. This CDR3 is also generated by other DNA sequences in the sample. The chain carries TRBV4-2 and TRBJ2-5; TRBD2 is a possible D gene (5 bases). Germline CDR1 LGHNA, CDR2 YNFKEQ. The CDR3 is 18 amino acids. The CDR3 bases are TGTGCCAGCAGTCAAGGGAGTTTGGCGGCTTCCCGCGGGGAGACCCAGTACTTC. Translating it yields CASSQGSLAASRGETQYF.

This clone was picked up one time. The chain carries TRBV28 and TRBJ2-1, with D unclear. V was pared by 7 bases and J by 1 base, with 14 bases between. This CDR3 is 15 amino acids long. Germline CDR1 is MDHEN and CDR2 is SYDVKM. This chain's CDR3 is CASIRPGESYNEQFF. As DNA, the CDR3 is TGTGCCAGCATCCGCCCTGGCGAATCCTACAATGAGCAGTTCTTC.

This chain links TRBV28 with TRBJ2-7, with D perhaps TRBD1 or TRBD2 (5 bases each). Trimming shortened V by 3 bases and J by 4 bases, and 19 bases separated the two germline ends. Germline V gives CDR1 MDHEN, CDR2 SYDVKM. This CDR3 is 16 amino acids long. The CDR3 bases are TGTGCCAGCAGTTTTGGTCGGGGCGCAGTGAATTACGAGCAGTACTTC. It yields the protein CASSFGRGAVNYEQYF.